These T cell receptor beta chains were read from a single sample in a study of CD8+ T cells in alopecia areata. Assay used: immunoSEQ multiplex PCR; TCRdb lists only in-frame clones, some missing. Altogether 200,000 or so clones are present, roughly 50% being singletons, with the ten largest covering 4.5% to 6%. This sample comprised CD4+ T cells sorted from blood, obtained at week 24, from a patient treated with tofacitinib. Receptors were obtained from a human donor with alopecia areata. Each CDR3 is given with its conserved first and last residue.

V gene: TRBV7-3; J gene: TRBJ2-1; CDR3 protein: CASSLAASSYNEQFF
V gene: TRBV30; J gene: TRBJ2-7; CDR3 protein: CAWSALAGTSYEQYF
V gene: TRBV30; J gene: TRBJ2-2; CDR3 protein: CAWSVLRDTGELFF
V gene: TRBV5-4; J gene: TRBJ1-4; CDR3 protein: CASSLEGALWFF
V gene: TRBV29-1; J gene: TRBJ2-7; CDR3 protein: CSVTWRTGVNEQHF
V gene: TRBV7-9; J gene: TRBJ2-3; CDR3 protein: CASSFPGARTDTQYF
V gene: TRBV20-1; J gene: TRBJ2-1; CDR3 protein: CSTGTANEQFF
V gene: TRBV5-1; J gene: TRBJ2-3; CDR3 protein: CASSPLSSTDTQYF
V gene: TRBV7-8; J gene: TRBJ1-2; CDR3 protein: CASSLNRDGYTF
V gene: TRBV9; J gene: TRBJ2-3; CDR3 protein: CASRGKTSTDTQYF
V gene: TRBV4-2; J gene: TRBJ1-5; CDR3 protein: CASSQGSGGGDQPQHF
V gene: TRBV5-1; J gene: TRBJ2-3; CDR3 protein: CASSSVGVSTDTQYF
V gene: TRBV5-1; J gene: TRBJ2-5; CDR3 protein: CASSGGTGGYQETQYF
V gene: TRBV27; J gene: TRBJ2-7; CDR3 protein: CASSLGLAGRGEQYF
V gene: TRBV5-1; J gene: TRBJ1-1; CDR3 protein: CASSLKLSGTGPPNTEAFF
V gene: TRBV5-4; J gene: TRBJ2-1; CDR3 protein: CASSYKGLSYNEQFF
V gene: TRBV9; J gene: TRBJ2-5; CDR3 protein: CASSVEGRETQYF
V gene: TRBV9; J gene: TRBJ2-3; CDR3 protein: CASSVEGAGDTQYF
V gene: TRBV5-1; J gene: TRBJ1-6; CDR3 protein: CASSSRGTYNSPLHF
V gene: TRBV7-2; J gene: TRBJ2-1; CDR3 protein: CASSSPGEQFF
V gene: TRBV2; J gene: TRBJ1-1; CDR3 protein: CASSEWTLMNTEAFF
V gene: TRBV30; J gene: TRBJ2-1; CDR3 protein: CGAGRYNEQFF
V gene: TRBV7-2; J gene: TRBJ2-7; CDR3 protein: CASSAPSYEQYF
V gene: TRBV5-6; J gene: TRBJ2-3; CDR3 protein: CASSSYKSGGLTDTQYF
V gene: TRBV30; J gene: TRBJ2-6; CDR3 protein: CAWSNPRGFPGANVLTF
V gene: TRBV30; J gene: TRBJ2-5; CDR3 protein: CAWSVRLLQETQYF
V gene: TRBV23-1; J gene: TRBJ2-5; CDR3 protein: CASRPGQPRETQYF
V gene: TRBV30; J gene: TRBJ2-3; CDR3 protein: CAWSVSLASTDTQYF
V gene: TRBV7-2; J gene: TRBJ2-5; CDR3 protein: CASSGTRGSQETQYF
V gene: TRBV2; J gene: TRBJ1-1; CDR3 protein: CASRTGTLNTEAFF
V gene: TRBV27; J gene: TRBJ2-7; CDR3 protein: CASRTGLAGAYEQYF
V gene: TRBV6-4; J gene: TRBJ2-3; CDR3 protein: CASSDSSRQYF
V gene: TRBV27; J gene: TRBJ2-7; CDR3 protein: CASSFRLAPTEQYF
V gene: TRBV25-1; J gene: TRBJ2-7; CDR3 protein: CASSELNRPYEQYF
V gene: TRBV6-1; J gene: TRBJ2-7; CDR3 protein: CASKRGFYYEQYF
V gene: TRBV7-9; J gene: TRBJ2-7; CDR3 protein: CASSLGRGYEQYF
V gene: TRBV30; J gene: TRBJ1-4; CDR3 protein: CAWRAPEGSLFF
V gene: TRBV28; J gene: TRBJ2-1; CDR3 protein: CASSFPQGKRNEQFF